A single sample is the source of the 26 T cell receptor beta chains below, sequenced in a study of blood T cell repertoires in COVID-19. Assay used: immunoSEQ multiplex PCR; TCRdb lists only in-frame clones, some missing. The sample lists tens of thousands of clones; around 90% were seen once. Input material: peripheral blood. Receptors were obtained from a woman older than 75 with acute or convalescent COVID-19.

The chain carries TRBV3-1 (or the pseudogene TRBV3-2) and TRBJ1-2, with 8 bases that match TRBD1. Germline V gene lookup returns CDR1 LGHDT and CDR2 YNNKEL (reference sequence). V was pared by 3 bases and J by 4 bases, with 7 bases of the junction left unmatched. The CDR3 spans 15 residues. The CDR3 DNA reads as TGTGCCAGCAGCCAGCGACAGGGGTTTAGCTATGGCTACACCTTC. This encodes CASSQRQGFSYGYTF.

This sequence joins TRBV6-5 and TRBJ2-1; D perhaps matches TRBD2 (5 bases). The germline V gene has CDR1 MNHEY and CDR2 SVGAGI. The CDR3 has 13 residues. V was trimmed by 6 bases and J by 0 bases, leaving 6 bases between them. The CDR3 coding sequence is TGTGCCAGCAGGAGGGACTCCTACAATGAGCAGTTCTTC. The encoded protein is CASRRDSYNEQFF.

This chain connects TRBV19 to TRBJ1-5; TRBD1 might be the D (5 bases). The V and J ends lost 6 bases and 3 bases respectively, with 12 bases between them. The germline V gene encodes CDR1 LNHDA and CDR2 SQIVND (reference sequence). The CDR3 loop spans 14 amino acids. CDR3 region: CASSPGGVNQPQHF. As DNA, the CDR3 is TGTGCCAGTAGCCCCGGGGGGGTCAATCAGCCCCAGCATTTT.

This clone is termed medium-sized. This chain links TRBV5-1 with TRBJ2-1, with 11 bases lining up with TRBD2. Germline trimming cut 4 bases from V and 5 bases from J; bases unmatched to any gene: 5. Germline values: CDR1 SGHRS, CDR2 YFSETQ. CDR3 size: 15 residues. CDR3 bases: TGCGCCAGCAGCGAGGGACTAGCGGAGAACAATGAGCAGTTCTTC. It encodes CASSEGLAENNEQFF.

The V and J genes are TRBV7-2 and TRBJ1-2; TRBD1 agrees at 10 bases. In germline, CDR1 is SGHTA, CDR2 FQGNSA. J lost 8 bases, V lost 7 bases, and 10 bases had no gene match. The CDR3 has 14 residues. The CDR3 nucleotides read TGTGCCAGCAACCCCGGGACAGGGGAGAAAGGCTACACCTTC. Its translation: CASNPGTGEKGYTF.

A few counts support this clone. The chain carries TRBV29-1 and TRBJ1-1; 8 bases match TRBD1. The germline V gene encodes CDR1 SQVTM and CDR2 ANQGSEA. V lost 6 bases and J lost 3; bases outside the gene matches: 6. The CDR3 totals 13 residues. The CDR3 DNA follows: TGCAGCGTCAAGGACAGGGTTGACACTGAAGCTTTCTTT. It translates to CSVKDRVDTEAFF. Variable domain in full (rest from reference TRBV29-1 and TRBJ1-1): SAVISQKPSRDICQRGTSLTIQCQVDSQVTMMFWYRQQPGQSLTLIATANQGSEATYESGFVIDKFPISRPNLTFSTLTVSNMSPEDSSIYLCSVKDRVDTEAFFGQGTRLTVV.

The chain employs TRBV7-3 and TRBJ2-2; D is perhaps TRBD1 (6 bases). CDR1 and CDR2 from the germline V gene are SGHTA and FQGTGA. This CDR3 is built from 14 residues. Trimming shortened V by 8 bases and J by 4 bases, and 14 bases separated the two germline ends. The CDR3 loop is CASSSGQTTGELFF. The CDR3 DNA is TGTGCCAGCTCCTCCGGACAGACCACCGGGGAGCTGTTTTTT.

This chain links TRBV16 with TRBJ1-6; unclear D gene. V was trimmed by 1 base and J by 7 bases, leaving 5 bases between them. The CDR3 loop spans 13 amino acids. The germline V gene encodes CDR1 KGHSY and CDR2 FQNENV. CDR3 amino acids: CASSQWANSPLHF. DNA of the CDR3: TGTGCCAGCAGCCAATGGGCAAATTCACCCCTCCACTTT.

J is TRBJ2-1 and V is TRBV3-1 (or the pseudogene TRBV3-2); 8 bases line up with TRBD1. V shed 0 bases and J 7 bases; nucleotides not matched to a gene: 5. Germline CDR1 reads LGHDT; CDR2 reads YNNKEL (reference sequence). The CDR3 covers 15 residues. The CDR3 nucleotides read TGTGCCAGCAGCCAAGAGGGACAGGTTTCGAATGAGCAGTTCTTC. It specifies CASSQEGQVSNEQFF.

The chain couples TRBV6-2 or TRBV6-3 to TRBJ2-1, with 7 bases lining up with TRBD2. Germline V gene lookup returns CDR1 MNHEY and CDR2 SVGEGT. This CDR3 has 15 residues. V lost 6 bases to trimming and J lost 4 bases; unmatched junction nucleotides: 9. The CDR3 nucleotides are TGTGCCAGCAGCTCGGCGGGAGCCGGTTACAATGAGCAGTTCTTC. Protein product: CASSSAGAGYNEQFF.

The gene calls are TRBV7-3 and TRBJ1-2, with D uncertain. V was trimmed by 3 bases and J by 3 bases, leaving 11 bases between them. Germline V gene data show CDR1 as SGHTA and CDR2 as FQGTGA. The length of the CDR3 is 14 residues. CDR3 bases: TGTGCCAGCAGCTTGACCGCTCTAGACTATGGCTACACCTTC. Protein: CASSLTALDYGYTF.

V and J are TRBV3-1 (or the pseudogene TRBV3-2) and TRBJ2-3; the D gene is possibly TRBD2 (6 bases). CDR1 and CDR2 (germline): LGHDT, YNNKEL (reference sequence). The CDR3 sequence is 16 residues long. The V gene lost 1 base and the J gene lost 2 bases, with 13 bases spanning the gap. The CDR3 DNA follows: TGTGCCAGCAGCCAAGCGGGGGTGTCGGACACAGATACGCAGTATTTT. Amino acids: CASSQAGVSDTDTQYF.

The V call is TRBV18, the J call TRBJ2-2, with 7 bases fitting TRBD1. There are 14 residues in the CDR3. The trim removed 0 bases at V and 5 bases at J, leaving 0 bases unmatched. Germline values: CDR1 KGHSH, CDR2 LQKENI. CDR3 loop: CASSPPTGTGELFF. The CDR3 DNA sequence: TGTGCCAGCTCACCACCGACAGGGACCGGGGAGCTGTTTTTT.

The V call is TRBV19, the J call TRBJ1-4; 7 bases agree with TRBD1. With V trimmed by 4 bases and J by 0 bases, 5 bases remained unmatched. Germline CDR1 LNHDA, CDR2 SQIVND (reference sequence). This CDR3 has 16 residues. The chain's CDR3 is CASSNRGVTTNEKLFF. In nucleotides, the CDR3 is TGTGCCAGTAGTAACAGGGGAGTAACAACTAATGAAAAACTGTTTTTT.

The rearrangement joins TRBV3-1 (or the pseudogene TRBV3-2) to TRBJ1-1; TRBD1 matches 8 bases. With V trimmed by 4 bases and J by 6 bases, 10 bases remained unmatched. Germline V CDR1 and CDR2: LGHDT, YNNKEL (reference sequence). The CDR3 has 15 residues. The CDR3 spells CASSPQDRERAEAFF. CDR3 DNA sequence: TGTGCCAGCAGCCCTCAGGACAGGGAGAGGGCTGAAGCTTTCTTT.

The V and J genes are TRBV5-6 and TRBJ1-5, with D perhaps matching TRBD1 (6 bases). The germline V gene has CDR1 SGHDT and CDR2 YYEEEE. This CDR3 is 13 amino acids long. V was pared by 3 bases and J by 4 bases, with 8 bases between. The CDR3 coding sequence is TGTGCCAGCAGCTCGGGACAAAATCAGCCCCAGCATTTT. Its protein is CASSSGQNQPQHF.

This chain uses TRBV6-5 with TRBJ2-3, with D tentatively TRBD2 (6 bases). The CDR3 has 15 residues. Trimming shortened V by 4 bases and J by 0 bases, and 11 bases separated the two germline ends. From germline, CDR1 is MNHEY and CDR2 SVGAGI. The CDR3 region has the DNA TGTGCCAGCAGTTCCCTTCTAGCGAGCACAGATACGCAGTATTTT. This sequence encodes CASSSLLASTDTQYF.

This sequence joins TRBV7-3 and TRBJ1-1; no definite D call. This CDR3 has 13 amino acids. Per the germline V gene, CDR1 is SGHTA and CDR2 is FQGTGA. The V and J ends lost 4 bases and 0 bases respectively, with 6 bases between them. CDR3 region: CASSYSLNTEAFF. The DNA for the CDR3 is TGTGCCAGCAGCTACTCACTGAACACTGAAGCTTTCTTT.

The chain uses TRBV29-1 and TRBJ1-1; tentatively, D is TRBD1 (6 bases). V lost 7 bases to trimming and J lost 4 bases, with 13 bases between them. Germline assignment: CDR1 SQVTM and CDR2 ANQGSEA. This CDR3 is built from 12 residues. Here the CDR3 DNA reads TGCAGCGGTATTACAGGGCCCACTGAAGCTTTCTTT. Its protein is CSGITGPTEAFF.

This clone was picked up one time. The chain joins TRBV29-1 to TRBJ1-4; D is possibly TRBD1 (5 bases). The CDR3 has 13 residues. Germline assignment: CDR1 SQVTM and CDR2 ANQGSEA. V was shortened by 3 bases and J by 3 bases, with 8 bases between the two germline ends. For the CDR3, the DNA is TGCAGCGTTGAGACAGAAGCTAATGAAAAACTGTTTTTT. Protein sequence: CSVETEANEKLFF.

V and J are TRBV7-6 and TRBJ1-5; D call uncertain. CDR3 length equals 14 residues. Germline CDR1 reads SGHVS; CDR2 reads FNYEAQ. V lost 5 bases and J lost 0, with 8 bases in between. Here the CDR3 reads CASSRGISNQPQHF. CDR3 sequence (DNA): TGTGCCAGCAGCCGAGGGATTAGCAATCAGCCCCAGCATTTT.

The V and J genes are TRBV29-1 and TRBJ1-2; 9 bases line up with TRBD1. The CDR3 is 11 amino acids. Germline loops: CDR1 SQVTM, CDR2 ANQGSEA. The V gene end was trimmed by 6 bases and the J gene end by 7 bases; junction bases not matched to a gene: 3. This CDR3 reads CSVWTGAGYTF. DNA of the CDR3: TGCAGCGTCTGGACAGGGGCTGGCTACACCTTC.

The CDR3 is CASSPLGHAEQYF. The CDR3 DNA reads TGTGCCAGCTCACCATTGGGACATGCCGAGCAGTACTTC. The chain recombines TRBV18 with TRBJ2-7; tentatively, D is TRBD1 (6 bases). The CDR3 totals 13 residues. Per the germline V gene, CDR1 is KGHSH and CDR2 is LQKENI. The V gene lost 2 bases and the J gene lost 6 bases, with 11 bases spanning the gap.

J is TRBJ2-1 and V is TRBV6-6, with TRBD1 identical over 9 bases. Germline V lookup: CDR1 MNHNY, CDR2 SVGAGI (reference sequence). This CDR3 is 13 amino acids long. V shed 5 bases and J 13 bases; nucleotides not matched to a gene: 9. The CDR3 sequence is CASSRRDREDQFF. For the CDR3, the DNA is TGTGCCAGCAGTAGACGGGACAGGGAGGACCAGTTCTTC.

On this clone itself: A read error may produce the germline difference seen at one junction end. This sequence joins TRBV10-3 and TRBJ1-1, with D tentatively TRBD1 (6 bases). The CDR3 covers 13 residues. The germline CDR1 and CDR2 sequences are ENHRY and SYGVKD. The CDR3 DNA reads as TGTGCCGTCAGGGGACCCCCGGGGGGTGAAGCTTTCTTT. Translating gives CAVRGPPGGEAFF.

There are a few counts of this clone. The J gene is TRBJ2-2, the V gene TRBV7-8; 7 bases map to TRBD1. In germline, CDR1 is SGHVS, CDR2 FQNEAQ. CDR3 size: 16 residues. V lost 4 bases and J lost 1; bases outside the gene matches: 6. The CDR3, as DNA: TGTGCCAGCAGCTACCGGAGGACAGGGAACACCGGGGAGCTGTTTTTT. Translated, it gives CASSYRRTGNTGELFF.